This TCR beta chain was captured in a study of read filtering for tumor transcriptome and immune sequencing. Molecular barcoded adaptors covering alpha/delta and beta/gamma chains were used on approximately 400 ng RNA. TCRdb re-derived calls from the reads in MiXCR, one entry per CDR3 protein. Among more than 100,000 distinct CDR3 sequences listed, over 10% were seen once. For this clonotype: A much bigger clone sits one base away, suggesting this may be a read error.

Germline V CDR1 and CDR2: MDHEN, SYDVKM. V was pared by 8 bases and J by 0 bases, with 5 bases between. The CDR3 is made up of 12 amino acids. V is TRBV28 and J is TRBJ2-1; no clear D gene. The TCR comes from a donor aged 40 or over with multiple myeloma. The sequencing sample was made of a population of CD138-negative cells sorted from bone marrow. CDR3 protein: CASWASYNEQFF. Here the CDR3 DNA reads TGTGCCAGCTGGGCCTCCTACAATGAGCAGTTCTTC.